This T cell receptor (beta chain) was obtained from a study of CD8+CD57+ T cells in acquired aplastic anemia. Researchers used genomic DNA as the template to profile TCR beta VDJ and CDR3. TCRdb re-called the reads with MiXCR, one entry per CDR3 protein. The table shows roughly 260,000 distinct CDR3 sequences, with about 44% occurring only once. The CDR3 consists of 12 residues. V lost 6 bases to trimming and J lost 8 bases, with 16 bases between them. Per the germline V gene, CDR1 is SQVTM and CDR2 is ANQGSEA. In patients chosen for sequencing, flow cytometry had shown CD8+CD57+ cell expansion. Patients had not yet gotten any therapy when their blood was taken for sampling. Many counts were recorded for this clonotype.

This sequence joins TRBV29-1 and TRBJ1-2; D uncertain. The sequence derives from a human donor with aplastic anemia. The sequencing sample was made of sorted CD4+, CD8+, or CD8+CD57+ T cells (not recorded which) from PBMCs. CDR3 sequence reads: CSVPDIVQGYTF. The CDR3 DNA is TGCAGCGTGCCTGACATAGTACAGGGCTACACCTTC.